The rows below give T cell receptor beta chains drawn from one sample of a study of glioma-infiltrating T cells. One entry per CDR3 protein results from TCRdb running MiXCR on the multiplex PCR reads. The sample shows more than 350,000 distinct CDR3 sequences, 41% of them seen only once. Sequencing was carried out using glioma tissue, nonneoplastic brain tissue, or PBMCs (not recorded which). These receptors were collected from a human donor with low-grade glioma or glioblastoma, undergoing nonglioma brain surgery, or in good health (not recorded which). The CDR3 runs from the conserved cysteine through the conserved F or W. D genes are given only for firm matches. Only part of the rows carry a size: once, few, many, or a class if the clone is expanded.

j_call	d_call	clone_size	v_call	cdr3_nt	cdr3_aa
TRBJ1-2	.	.	TRBV20-1	TGCAGCGGGCAAAGTGAGGGGAATGGCTATGGCTACACCTTC	CSGQSEGNGYGYTF
TRBJ2-3	.	.	TRBV11-2	TGTGCCAGCAGCCCTCCCTCACGGTGGAGGCGTATACTCGATACGCAGTATTTT	CASSPPSRWRRILDTQYF
TRBJ2-7	.	many	TRBV6-6	TGTGCCAGCAGTTACGGGGCCACCCTTTCCTACGAGCAGTACTTC	CASSYGATLSYEQYF
TRBJ2-7	TRBD2	.	TRBV20-1	TGCAGTGCTAGAGATGCGCGGGGGAGCTACGAGCAGTACTTC	CSARDARGSYEQYF
TRBJ2-2	.	.	TRBV10-3	TGTGCCATCACCAGGAACACCGGGGAGCTGTTTTTT	CAITRNTGELFF
TRBJ1-2	TRBD1	.	TRBV11-2	TGTGCCAGCAGGAACCGGGACAGGGACTATGGCTACACCTTC	CASRNRDRDYGYTF
TRBJ2-7	TRBD1	few	TRBV10-3	TGTGCCATCAGTGGACCGGGACAGGGGAGAGGGGAGCAGTACTTC	CAISGPGQGRGEQYF
TRBJ1-1	.	.	TRBV30	TGTGCCTGGAAATGGGGGAAGGACACTGAAGCTTTCTTT	CAWKWGKDTEAFF
TRBJ2-3	.	many	TRBV20-1	TGCAGTGCTACCCCATGGCGGGGAGGCACAGATACGCAGTATTTT	CSATPWRGGTDTQYF
TRBJ2-7	.	.	TRBV6-5	TGTGCCAGCAGTCGGGACCTCACGGGGGAGCAGTACTTC	CASSRDLTGEQYF
TRBJ1-6	.	few	TRBV7-2	TGTGCCAGCAGCAACAATTCCCCCCTCTACTCACCCCTCCACTTT	CASSNNSPLYSPLHF
TRBJ1-2	.	.	TRBV4-1	TGCGCCAGCAGCCAAGAACAGCACTATGGCTACACCTTC	CASSQEQHYGYTF
TRBJ2-7	.	few	TRBV20-1	TGCAGTGCTAGCCCGGACTCCTACGAGCAGTACTTC	CSASPDSYEQYF
TRBJ1-2	TRBD1	.	TRBV18	TGTTCCAGCTCATCTATCTACGGGACAGGTCGTTCGGTTCCCTATGGCTACACCTTC	CSSSSIYGTGRSVPYGYTF
TRBJ1-1	TRBD1	few	TRBV7-9	TGTGCCAGCAGCGGGACAGTTCCGAGCACTGAAGCTTTCTTT	CASSGTVPSTEAFF
TRBJ2-5	.	many	TRBV7-9	TGTGCCAGCAGCCTCCCCGTTGGAGAGACCCAGTACTTC	CASSLPVGETQYF
TRBJ1-2	.	few	TRBV4-1	TGCGCCAGCAGCCAAGGATTGCCGGCAGGTTCTAACTATGGCTACACCTTC	CASSQGLPAGSNYGYTF
TRBJ2-3	TRBD1	few	TRBV7-3	TGTGCCAGCAGCTTAATTCCGGGACAGTCGCAGTATTTT	CASSLIPGQSQYF
TRBJ1-2	.	.	TRBV28	TGTGCCAGCAGTTTAAATGAAGGGAGGTCGTACACCTTC	CASSLNEGRSYTF
TRBJ2-2	.	.	TRBV19	TGTGCCAGTACCGACCGACAGAACACCGGGGAGCTGTTTTTT	CASTDRQNTGELFF
TRBJ2-7	TRBD1	many	TRBV20-1	TGCAGTGCCCTTAGGACAGGGGTATACGAGCAGTACTTC	CSALRTGVYEQYF
TRBJ1-1	.	many	TRBV20-1	TGCAGTGCTAGGACCGGAACTGAAGCTTTCTTT	CSARTGTEAFF
TRBJ1-1	.	few	TRBV6-1	TGTGCCAGTCTCGGGGTTTTGAACACTGAAGCTTTCTTT	CASLGVLNTEAFF
TRBJ1-4	.	.	TRBV15	TGTGCCACCAGCCCTAAGGTCGGGGGCGGGCGGAATAATGAAAAACTGTTTTTT	CATSPKVGGGRNNEKLFF
TRBJ1-2	.	few	TRBV24-1	TGTGCCACCAGTGAACCTAACAACTATGGCTACACCTTC	CATSEPNNYGYTF
TRBJ2-4	.	few	TRBV28	TGTGCCAGCAGTTCGTACCGGGCAATCATTCAGTACTTC	CASSSYRAIIQYF
TRBJ1-2	.	.	TRBV7-3	TGTGCCAGCAGCCCCTCCCCGGCTAACTATGGCTACACCTTC	CASSPSPANYGYTF
TRBJ2-7	.	.	TRBV19	TGTGCCAGTAGTACCTCGACTTGGATGGCGCAGTACTTC	CASSTSTWMAQYF
TRBJ1-4	.	once	TRBV6-6	TGTGCCAGCAGCCTCGGACCGACTGCAACTAATGAAAAACTGTCTTTT	CASSLGPTATNEKLSF
TRBJ1-5	.	few	TRBV19	TGTGCCAGTAGTATAGGCAGAGGGCCCCAGCATTTT	CASSIGRGPQHF
TRBJ2-1	.	many	TRBV6-5	TGTGCCAGCAGTTACGCGAGGGGTAGCTACTACAATGAGCAGTTCTTC	CASSYARGSYYNEQFF
TRBJ2-7	TRBD1	.	TRBV6-9	TGTGCCAGCAGTTACGACAGGGCTCCCTCCTACGAGCAGTACTTC	CASSYDRAPSYEQYF
TRBJ1-3	.	few	TRBV20-1	TGCAGTGCGCCGCCCAGGACCAACTCTGGAAACACCATATATTTT	CSAPPRTNSGNTIYF
TRBJ1-6	.	.	TRBV7-3	TGTGCCAGCAGCTCCCTCGGGACAAATAATTCACCCCTCCACTTT	CASSSLGTNNSPLHF
TRBJ2-7	TRBD2	.	TRBV4-2	TGTGCCAGCAGCAAAGGACTAGCGGTCTCCTACGAGCAGTACTTC	CASSKGLAVSYEQYF
TRBJ2-1	TRBD1	few	TRBV2	TGTGCCAGCAGTGAAACCGGGACAGGGCTCTACAATGAGCAGTTCTTC	CASSETGTGLYNEQFF
TRBJ2-7	TRBD2	.	TRBV27	TGTGCCAGTAGTCTAAACCCTCGGCTAGCGGGAGGCCACCCCTACGGGCAGTACTTC	CASSLNPRLAGGHPYGQYF